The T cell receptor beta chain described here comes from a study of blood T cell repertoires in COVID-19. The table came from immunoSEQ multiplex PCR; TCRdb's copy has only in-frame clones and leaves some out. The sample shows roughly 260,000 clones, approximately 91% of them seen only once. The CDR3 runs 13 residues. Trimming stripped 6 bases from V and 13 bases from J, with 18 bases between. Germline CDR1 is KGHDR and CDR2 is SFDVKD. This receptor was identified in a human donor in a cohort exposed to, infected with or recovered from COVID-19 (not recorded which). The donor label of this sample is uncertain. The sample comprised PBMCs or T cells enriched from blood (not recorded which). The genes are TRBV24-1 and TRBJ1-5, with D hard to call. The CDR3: CATSRLDGDKQHF. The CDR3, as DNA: TGTGCCACCAGTCGCCTCGACGGCGACAAACAGCATTTT.